The TCR beta chain under discussion was sequenced for a study of control samples from healthy donors and cancer patients. Generated by immunoSEQ multiplex PCR, the TCRdb table keeps only in-frame clones and is missing some. The repertoire holds about 150,000 clones, with approximately 96% as singletons. There are 14 residues in the CDR3. Trimming stripped 3 bases from V and 10 bases from J, with 18 bases between. From germline, CDR1 is WNHNN and CDR2 SYGVQD (reference sequence). The sequenced material came from blood. The TCR comes from a man aged 35-49 years in good health. The genes are TRBV10-1 and TRBJ1-1, with D possibly matching TRBD1 (5 bases). The CDR3 sequence: CASSETFGQGGAFF. As DNA, the CDR3 is TGCGCCAGCAGTGAAACCTTCGGGCAGGGTGGAGCTTTCTTT.